The clone carrying this T cell receptor beta chain was observed a handful of times. After removal of 1 base from V and 6 bases from J, the junction contained 6 bases not matched to a gene. Germline-derived CDR1 and CDR2 are MGHRA and YSYEKL. There are 15 residues in the CDR3. This record comes from a study of blood T cell repertoires in COVID-19. Study background: Both acute and convalescent COVID-19 samples were obtained from the United States, Italy and Spain.

TCRdb keeps only in-frame clones here, not all; method: immunoSEQ multiplex PCR. The sample records hundreds of thousands of clones, approximately 90% being singletons. This receptor was obtained from a man aged 60-69 years who had recovered from COVID-19. The gene calls are TRBV4-1 and TRBJ1-1; 9 bases align to TRBD1. Sequencing was done on a sample of peripheral blood. For the CDR3, the DNA is TGCGCCAGCAGCCAAGGGGACAGGGTTCTATCTGAAGCTTTCTTT. Protein: CASSQGDRVLSEAFF.